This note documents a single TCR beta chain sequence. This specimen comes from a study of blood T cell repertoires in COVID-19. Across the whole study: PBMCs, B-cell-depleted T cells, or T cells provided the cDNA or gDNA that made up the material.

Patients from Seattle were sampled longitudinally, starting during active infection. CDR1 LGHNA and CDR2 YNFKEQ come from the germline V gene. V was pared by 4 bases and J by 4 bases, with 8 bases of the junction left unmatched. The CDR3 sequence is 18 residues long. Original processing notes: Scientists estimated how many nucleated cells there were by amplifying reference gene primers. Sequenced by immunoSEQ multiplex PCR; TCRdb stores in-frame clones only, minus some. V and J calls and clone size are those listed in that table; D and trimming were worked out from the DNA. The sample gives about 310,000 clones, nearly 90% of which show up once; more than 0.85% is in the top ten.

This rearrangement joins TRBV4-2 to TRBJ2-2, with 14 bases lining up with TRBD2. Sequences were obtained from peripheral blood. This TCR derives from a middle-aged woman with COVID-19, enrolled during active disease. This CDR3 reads CASSPRLAGGPGTGELFF. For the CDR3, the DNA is TGTGCCAGCAGCCCTCGACTAGCGGGGGGGCCTGGCACCGGGGAGCTGTTTTTT.